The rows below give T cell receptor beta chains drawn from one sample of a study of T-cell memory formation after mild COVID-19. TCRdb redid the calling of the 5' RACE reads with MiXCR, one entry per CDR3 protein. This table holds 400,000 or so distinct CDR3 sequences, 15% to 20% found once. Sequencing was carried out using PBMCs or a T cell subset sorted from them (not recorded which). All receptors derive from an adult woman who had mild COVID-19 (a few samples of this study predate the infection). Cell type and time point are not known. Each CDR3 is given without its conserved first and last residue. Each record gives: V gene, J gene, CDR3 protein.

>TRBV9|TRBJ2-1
ASSNGTGAYNEQF
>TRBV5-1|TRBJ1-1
ASSLKGVEAF
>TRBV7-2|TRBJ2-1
ASSLPGLAGVNEQF
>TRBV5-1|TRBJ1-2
ASSFEQDVYGYT
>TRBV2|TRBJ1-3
ASSDARESGNTIY
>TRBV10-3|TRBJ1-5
AISGSGGNQPQH
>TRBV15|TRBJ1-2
ATSRGGTPQGLYGYT
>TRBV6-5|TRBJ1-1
ASGPPEGMAAEAF
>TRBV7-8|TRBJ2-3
ASSGLGLLDTDTQY
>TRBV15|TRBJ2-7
ATSRTHPGRERAYEQY
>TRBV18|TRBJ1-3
ASSPPTVRNTIY
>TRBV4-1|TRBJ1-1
ASSPTGFGAF
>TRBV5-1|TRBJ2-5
ASSVAGGRFQETQY
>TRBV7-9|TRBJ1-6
ASSLLDMALH
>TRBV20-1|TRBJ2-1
SARPPSGVNNEQF
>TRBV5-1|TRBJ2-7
ASSTPQGNEQY
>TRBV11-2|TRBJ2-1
ASSLGGGLTNEQF
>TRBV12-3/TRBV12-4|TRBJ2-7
ASSPGQGLGYEQY
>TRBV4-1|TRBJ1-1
ASRAGTGGKNTEAF
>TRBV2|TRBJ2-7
ASGTGDPSHEQY
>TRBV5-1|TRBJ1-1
ASSFRAEVTEAF
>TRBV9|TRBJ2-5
ASSVEGTPPETQY
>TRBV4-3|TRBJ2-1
ASSQGLAVNNEQF
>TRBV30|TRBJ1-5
AWSVKPAFAQPQH
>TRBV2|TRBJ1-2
ASRPSSGYGYT
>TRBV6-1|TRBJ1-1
ASRLRELTEAF
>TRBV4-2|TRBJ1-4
ASSQDSGTGNEKLF
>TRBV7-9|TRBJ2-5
ASSLEQTSGSIKTQY
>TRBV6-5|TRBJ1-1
ASSRSWYRTEAF
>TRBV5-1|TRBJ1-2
ASSEGHGYGYT
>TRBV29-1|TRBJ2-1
SASLGEKFLRRGNRRQF
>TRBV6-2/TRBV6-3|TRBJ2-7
ASSYSTTGIGSYEQY
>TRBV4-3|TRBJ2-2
ASSQGAALNTGELF
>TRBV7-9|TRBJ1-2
ASSLPERLYGYT
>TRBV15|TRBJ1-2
ATSSPFGGGYT
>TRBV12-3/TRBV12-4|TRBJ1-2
ASSEGVNYGYT
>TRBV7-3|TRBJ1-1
ASSSAPRPNTEAF